This T cell receptor (beta chain) comes out of a study of shared clonotypes between healthy human individuals. V dropped 6 bases and J dropped 3 bases, with 7 bases sitting between them. The germline gives CDR1 SGHRS, CDR2 YFSETQ. This CDR3 region has 11 residues. Notes on this clone: Distinct nucleotide sequences in the sample also encode this CDR3.

Sequenced by immunoSEQ multiplex PCR; TCRdb stores in-frame clones only, minus some. The table shows 2 million to 2.5 million clones, with over 90% occurring only once. The clonotype originates from a man between 18 and 35 years old in good health. Some clones in this sample may be carry-over from other donors' samples. This chain connects TRBV5-1 to TRBJ2-7, with D perhaps matching TRBD1 (5 bases). The sequencing sample was made of naive CD4+ T cells from PBMCs. As to subset: CD45RA+ positively selected. CDR3 DNA: TGCGCCAGCACTGACAGCTACGAGCAGTACTTC. Its translation: CASTDSYEQYF. The full variable domain, completed using reference TRBV5-1 and TRBJ2-7, is KAGVTQTPRYLIKTRGQQVTLSCSPISGHRSVSWYQQTPGQGLQFLFEYFSETQRNKGNFPGRFSGRQFSNSRSEMNVSTLELGDSALYLCASTDSYEQYFGPGTRLTVT.